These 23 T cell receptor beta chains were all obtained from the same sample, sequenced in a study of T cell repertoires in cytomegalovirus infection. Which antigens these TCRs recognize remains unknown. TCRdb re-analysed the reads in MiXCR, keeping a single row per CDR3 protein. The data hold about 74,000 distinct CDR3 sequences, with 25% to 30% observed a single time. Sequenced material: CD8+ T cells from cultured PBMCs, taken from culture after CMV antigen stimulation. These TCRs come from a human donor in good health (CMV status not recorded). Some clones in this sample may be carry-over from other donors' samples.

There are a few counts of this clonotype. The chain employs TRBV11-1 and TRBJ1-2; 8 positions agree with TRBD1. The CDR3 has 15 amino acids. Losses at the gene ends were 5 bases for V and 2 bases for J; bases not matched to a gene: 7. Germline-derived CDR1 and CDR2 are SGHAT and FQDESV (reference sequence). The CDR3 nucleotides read TGTGCCAGCAGCCCCTGGGGGACAGGAAACTATGGCTACACCTTC. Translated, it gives CASSPWGTGNYGYTF.

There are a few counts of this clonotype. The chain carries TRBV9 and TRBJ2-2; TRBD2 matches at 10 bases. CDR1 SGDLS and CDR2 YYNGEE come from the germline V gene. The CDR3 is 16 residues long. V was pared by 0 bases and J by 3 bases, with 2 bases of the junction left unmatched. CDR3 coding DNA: TGTGCCAGCAGCGTAGATAGCGGGAGGTACACCGGGGAGCTGTTTTTT. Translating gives CASSVDSGRYTGELFF. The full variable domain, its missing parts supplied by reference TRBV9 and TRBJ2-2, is DSGVTQTPKHLITATGQRVTLRCSPRSGDLSVYWYQQSLDQGLQFLIQYYNGEERAKGNILERFSAQQFPDLHSELNLSSLELGDSALYFCASSVDSGRYTGELFFGEGSRLTVL.

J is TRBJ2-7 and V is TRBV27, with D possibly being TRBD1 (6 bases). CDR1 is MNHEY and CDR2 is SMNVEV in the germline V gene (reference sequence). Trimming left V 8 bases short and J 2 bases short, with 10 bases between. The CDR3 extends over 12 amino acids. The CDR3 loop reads CASWDTPYEQYF. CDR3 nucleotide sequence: TGTGCCAGCTGGGACACCCCCTACGAGCAGTACTTC.

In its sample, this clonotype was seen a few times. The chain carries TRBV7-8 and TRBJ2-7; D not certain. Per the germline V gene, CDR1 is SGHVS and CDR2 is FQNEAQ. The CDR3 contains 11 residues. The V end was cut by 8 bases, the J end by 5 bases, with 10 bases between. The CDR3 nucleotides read TGTGCCAGCCCGTCGTGCCACGAGCAGTACTTC. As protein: CASPSCHEQYF. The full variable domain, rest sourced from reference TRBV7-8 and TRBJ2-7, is GAGVSQSPRYKVAKRGQDVALRCDPISGHVSLFWYQQALGQGPEFLTYFQNEAQLDKSGLPSDRFFAERPEGSVSTLKIQRTQQEDSAVYLCASPSCHEQYFGPGTRLTVT.

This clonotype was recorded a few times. The CDR3 region is CASGLDSGGSTDTQYF. CDR3 DNA: TGTGCTAGTGGTTTGGATAGCGGGGGTAGCACAGATACGCAGTATTTT. The chain joins TRBV12-5 to TRBJ2-3; 9 bases are a match to TRBD2. V was clipped by 1 base and J by 0 bases; unmatched bases: 2. CDR1 LGHNT and CDR2 FRNRAP come from the germline V gene. The CDR3 spans 16 residues.

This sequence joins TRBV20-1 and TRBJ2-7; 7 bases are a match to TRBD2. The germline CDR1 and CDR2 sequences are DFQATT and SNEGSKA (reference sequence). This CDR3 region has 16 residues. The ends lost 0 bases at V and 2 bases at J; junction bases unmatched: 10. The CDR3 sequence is CSARDAEGLEAYEQYF. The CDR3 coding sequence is TGCAGTGCTAGAGATGCTGAAGGACTAGAGGCCTACGAGCAGTACTTC.

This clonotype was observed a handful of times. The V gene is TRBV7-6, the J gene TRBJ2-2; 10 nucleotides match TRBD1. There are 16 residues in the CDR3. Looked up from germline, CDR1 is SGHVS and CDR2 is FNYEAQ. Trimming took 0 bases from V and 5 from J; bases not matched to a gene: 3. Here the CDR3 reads CASSLAAGQGTGELFF. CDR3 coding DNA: TGTGCCAGCAGCTTAGCGGCGGGACAGGGGACCGGGGAGCTGTTTTTT.

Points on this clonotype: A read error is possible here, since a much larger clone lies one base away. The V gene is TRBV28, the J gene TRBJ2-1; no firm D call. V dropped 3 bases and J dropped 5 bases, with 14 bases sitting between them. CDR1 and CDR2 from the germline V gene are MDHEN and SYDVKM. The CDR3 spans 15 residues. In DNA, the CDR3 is TGTGCCAGCAGTTTTTCGGCAGCGAAAGACAATGAGCAGTTCTTC. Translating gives CASSFSAAKDNEQFF.

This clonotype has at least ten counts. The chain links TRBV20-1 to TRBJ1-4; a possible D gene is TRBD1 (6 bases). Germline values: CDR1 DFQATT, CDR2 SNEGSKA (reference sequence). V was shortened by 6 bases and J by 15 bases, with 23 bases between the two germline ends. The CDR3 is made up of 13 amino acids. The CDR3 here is CSATVVDSDPMFF. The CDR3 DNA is TGCAGTGCAACGGTGGTGGACAGCGATCCAATGTTTTTT.

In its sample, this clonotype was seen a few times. The CDR3 DNA sequence: TGTGCCAGCAGACCGACAGGGGGCCTCTACAATGAGCAGTTCTTC. Amino acids: CASRPTGGLYNEQFF. The chain joins TRBV7-6 to TRBJ2-1, with 10 bases matching TRBD1. This CDR3 contains 15 residues. CDR1 and CDR2 (germline): SGHVS, FNYEAQ. V lost 6 bases and J lost 3; bases outside the gene matches: 5.

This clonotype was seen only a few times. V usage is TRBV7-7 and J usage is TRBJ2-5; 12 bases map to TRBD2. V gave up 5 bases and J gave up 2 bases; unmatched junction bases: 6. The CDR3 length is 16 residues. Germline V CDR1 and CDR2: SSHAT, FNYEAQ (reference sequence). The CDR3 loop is CASSPRLAGAQETQYF. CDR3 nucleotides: TGTGCCAGCAGCCCCCGACTAGCGGGGGCACAAGAGACCCAGTACTTC.

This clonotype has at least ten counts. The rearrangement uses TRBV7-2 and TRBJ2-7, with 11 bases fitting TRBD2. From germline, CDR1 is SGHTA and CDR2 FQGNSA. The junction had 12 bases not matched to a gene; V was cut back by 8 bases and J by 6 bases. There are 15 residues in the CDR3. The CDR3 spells CASLPRPLAGVEQYF. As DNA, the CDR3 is TGTGCCAGCCTCCCCCGTCCACTAGCGGGAGTCGAGCAGTACTTC. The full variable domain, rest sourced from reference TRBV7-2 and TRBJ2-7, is GAGVSQSPSNKVTEKGKDVELRCDPISGHTALYWYRQSLGQGLEFLIYFQGNSAPDKSGLPSDRFSAERTGGSVSTLTIQRTQQEDSAVYLCASLPRPLAGVEQYFGPGTRLTVT.

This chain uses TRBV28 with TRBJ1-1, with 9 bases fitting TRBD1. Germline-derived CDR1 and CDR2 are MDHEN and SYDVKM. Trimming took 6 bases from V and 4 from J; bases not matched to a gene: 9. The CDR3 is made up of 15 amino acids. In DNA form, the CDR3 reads TGTGCCAGCAGCTACTCACCGGGACAGGGCACTGAAGCTTTCTTT. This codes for CASSYSPGQGTEAFF.

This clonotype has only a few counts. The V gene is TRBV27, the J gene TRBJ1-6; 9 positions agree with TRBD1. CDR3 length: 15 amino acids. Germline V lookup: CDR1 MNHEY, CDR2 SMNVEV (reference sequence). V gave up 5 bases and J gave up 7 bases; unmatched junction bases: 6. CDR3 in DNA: TGTGCCAGCAGTGTCCGGGACAGGGACAATTCACCCCTCCACTTT. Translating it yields CASSVRDRDNSPLHF.

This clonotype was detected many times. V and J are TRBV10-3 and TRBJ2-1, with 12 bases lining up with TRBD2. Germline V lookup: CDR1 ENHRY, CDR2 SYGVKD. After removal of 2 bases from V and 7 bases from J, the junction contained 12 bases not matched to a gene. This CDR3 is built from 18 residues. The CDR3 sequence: CAISENSRLAGVVNEQFF. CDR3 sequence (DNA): TGTGCCATCAGTGAGAATTCCCGACTAGCGGGAGTGGTGAATGAGCAGTTCTTC.

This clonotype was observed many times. The CDR3 DNA sequence: TGTGCCAGCAGCTTAGGACAGGGGATGTCCTACGAGCAGTACTTC. Residues: CASSLGQGMSYEQYF. The chain combines TRBV7-8 with TRBJ2-7; 8 bases line up with TRBD1. Trimming removed 1 base from V and 1 base from J; junction bases left unmatched: 3. The V gene's germline CDR1 is SGHVS and CDR2 FQNEAQ. The CDR3 runs 15 residues.

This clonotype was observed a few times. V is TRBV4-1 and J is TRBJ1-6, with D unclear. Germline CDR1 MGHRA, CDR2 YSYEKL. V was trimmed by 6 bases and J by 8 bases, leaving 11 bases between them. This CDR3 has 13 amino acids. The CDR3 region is CASRGRVDSPLHF. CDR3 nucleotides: TGCGCCAGCAGGGGTAGAGTTGATTCACCCCTCCACTTT.

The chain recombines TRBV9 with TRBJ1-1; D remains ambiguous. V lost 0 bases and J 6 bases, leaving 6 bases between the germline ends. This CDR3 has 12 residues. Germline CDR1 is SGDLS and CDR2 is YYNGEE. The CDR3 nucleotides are TGTGCCAGCAGCGTAGGCGGCTCTGAAGCTTTCTTT. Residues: CASSVGGSEAFF.

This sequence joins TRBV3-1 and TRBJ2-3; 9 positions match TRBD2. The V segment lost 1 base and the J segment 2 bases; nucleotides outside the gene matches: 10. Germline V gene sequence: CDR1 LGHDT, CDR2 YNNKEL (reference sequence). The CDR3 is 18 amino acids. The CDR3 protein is CASSQVSAGGSYTDTQYF. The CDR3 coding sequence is TGTGCCAGCAGCCAAGTTTCGGCGGGAGGGTCGTACACAGATACGCAGTATTTT.

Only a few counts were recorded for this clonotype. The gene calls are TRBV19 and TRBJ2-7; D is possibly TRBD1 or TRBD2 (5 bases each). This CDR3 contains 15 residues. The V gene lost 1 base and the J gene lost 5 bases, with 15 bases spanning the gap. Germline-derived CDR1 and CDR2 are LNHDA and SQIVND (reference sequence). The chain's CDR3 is CASSIAAGRVHEQYF. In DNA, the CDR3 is TGTGCCAGTAGTATAGCGGCAGGGAGAGTCCACGAGCAGTACTTC.

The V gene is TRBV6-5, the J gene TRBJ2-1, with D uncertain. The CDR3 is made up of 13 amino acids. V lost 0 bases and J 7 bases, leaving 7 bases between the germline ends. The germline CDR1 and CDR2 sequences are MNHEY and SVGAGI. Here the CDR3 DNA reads TGTGCCAGCAGTTACTCGACCGGGAATGAGCAGTTCTTC. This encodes CASSYSTGNEQFF.

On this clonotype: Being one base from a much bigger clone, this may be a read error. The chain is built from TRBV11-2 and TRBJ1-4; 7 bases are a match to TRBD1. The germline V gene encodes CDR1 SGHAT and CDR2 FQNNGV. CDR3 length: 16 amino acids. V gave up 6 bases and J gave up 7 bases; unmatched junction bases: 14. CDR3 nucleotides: TGTGCCAGCAGATCTAGGTCCGGGACAGCCGCTGAAAAACTGTTTTTT. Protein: CASRSRSGTAAEKLFF. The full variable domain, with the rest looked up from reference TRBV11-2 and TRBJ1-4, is EAGVAQSPRYKIIEKRQSVAFWCNPISGHATLYWYQQILGQGPKLLIQFQNNGVVDDSQLPKDRFSAERLKGVDSTLKIQPAKLEDSAVYLCASRSRSGTAAEKLFFGSGTQLSVL.

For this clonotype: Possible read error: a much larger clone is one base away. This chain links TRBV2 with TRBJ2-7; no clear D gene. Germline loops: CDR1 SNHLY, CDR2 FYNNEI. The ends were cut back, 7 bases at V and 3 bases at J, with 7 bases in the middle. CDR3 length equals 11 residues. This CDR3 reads CASTMGYEQYF. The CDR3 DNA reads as TGTGCCAGCACTATGGGCTACGAGCAGTACTTC.